The 10 T cell receptor beta chains presented below share a single source sample, sequenced in a study of T-cell memory formation after mild COVID-19. TCRdb itself ran the 5' RACE reads through MiXCR, one entry per CDR3 protein. The profile shows 450,000 to 650,000 distinct CDR3 sequences, roughly 20% of them singletons. The sample was PBMCs or a T cell subset sorted from them (not recorded which). All receptors come from an adult woman who had mild COVID-19 (a few samples of this study predate the infection). Cell type and time point are not known.

V and J are TRBV4-1 and TRBJ1-3, with D unresolved. Trimming removed 4 bases from V and 1 base from J, with 11 bases in between. This CDR3 is 15 amino acids long. The germline CDR1 and CDR2 sequences are MGHRA and YSYEKL. The CDR3 bases are TGCGCCAGCAGCCCGACCTATTTTTCTGGAAACACCATATATTTT. Protein product: CASSPTYFSGNTIYF.

This chain links TRBV12-3 or TRBV12-4 with TRBJ2-7; TRBD2 is a possible D gene (7 bases). This CDR3 has 13 amino acids. Trimming left V 7 bases short and J 3 bases short, with 13 bases between. CDR3 in amino acids: CASTLGGGYEQYF. CDR3 bases: TGTGCCAGCACCTTAGGGGGGGGCTACGAGCAGTACTTC.

This clonotype occurred a few times. The chain recombines TRBV28 with TRBJ2-1; 9 bases map to TRBD1. CDR1 is MDHEN, CDR2 SYDVKM, per germline. The CDR3 sequence is 18 residues long. J gave up 8 bases and V 8 bases, and 22 bases lay outside the gene matches. The CDR3 region has the DNA TGTGCCAGCTCTTACGTCCGGGACAGGGTTTTGGGTATATATGAGCAGTTCTTC. Its protein is CASSYVRDRVLGIYEQFF.

This clonotype was detected only a few times. V usage is TRBV12-3 or TRBV12-4 and J usage is TRBJ2-3, with 7 bases that match TRBD2. The CDR3 has 13 residues. With V trimmed by 7 bases and J by 4 bases, 5 bases remained unmatched. CDR3 amino acids: CASKKGRADTQYF. The CDR3 DNA reads TGTGCCAGCAAAAAGGGGAGGGCAGATACGCAGTATTTT.

The gene calls are TRBV5-1 and TRBJ1-2; D is possibly TRBD1 (5 bases). Germline CDR1 is SGHRS and CDR2 is YFSETQ. The CDR3 is 13 residues long. V was pared by 5 bases and J by 2 bases, with 10 bases between. In nucleotides, the CDR3 is TGCGCCAGCAGGCAGGGCCCCAACTATGGCTACACCTTC. This translates into CASRQGPNYGYTF.

V and J are TRBV11-2 and TRBJ2-7; D may correspond to TRBD1 or TRBD2 (5 bases each). V shed 3 bases and J shed 3 bases, with 15 bases lying between them. The CDR3 extends over 15 amino acids. CDR1 and CDR2 from the germline V gene are SGHAT and FQNNGV. DNA for the CDR3: TGTGCCAGCAGCTTCGGGGAAGGGACCCACTACGAGCAGTACTTC. This encodes CASSFGEGTHYEQYF.

This sequence joins TRBV5-1 and TRBJ2-3; 12 bases line up with TRBD2. Germline V CDR1 and CDR2: SGHRS, YFSETQ. This CDR3 is 16 amino acids long. Trimming at V came to 4 bases and at J to 0 bases, leaving 3 bases not matched to a gene. The CDR3 sequence is CASSQTSGGSTDTQYF. In DNA form, the CDR3 reads TGCGCCAGCAGCCAGACTAGCGGGGGAAGCACAGATACGCAGTATTTT. Combining the CDR3 with reference TRBV5-1 and TRBJ2-3 gives the whole variable domain KAGVTQTPRYLIKTRGQQVTLSCSPISGHRSVSWYQQTPGQGLQFLFEYFSETQRNKGNFPGRFSGRQFSNSRSEMNVSTLELGDSALYLCASSQTSGGSTDTQYFGPGTRLTVL.

This clonotype was observed a few times. The J gene is TRBJ2-1, the V gene TRBV27, with 7 bases fitting TRBD2. Trimming took 5 bases from V and 4 from J; bases not matched to a gene: 11. The CDR3 length is 16 residues. Per germline, CDR1 MNHEY and CDR2 SMNVEV (reference sequence). The CDR3 spells CASSLTSARLYNEQFF. DNA of the CDR3: TGTGCCAGCAGTCTCACTAGCGCCCGGTTATACAATGAGCAGTTCTTC.

This clonotype was found a few times. This chain uses TRBV10-3 with TRBJ2-3; TRBD2 agrees at 7 bases. Unmatched junction bases numbered 7, after V lost 5 bases and J lost 5 bases. The CDR3 is 14 residues long. Germline values: CDR1 ENHRY, CDR2 SYGVKD. In nucleotides, the CDR3 is TGTGCCATCAGTTCTAGCCCGGGGGGAGATACGCAGTATTTT. This encodes CAISSSPGGDTQYF.

This chain links TRBV20-1 with TRBJ2-1; D gene uncertain. The ends were cut back, 0 bases at V and 7 bases at J, with 7 bases in the middle. The CDR3 has 12 residues. Germline lookup yields CDR1 DFQATT and CDR2 SNEGSKA (reference sequence). CDR3 sequence: CSAREFLNEQFF. CDR3 nucleotides: TGCAGTGCTAGAGAATTTTTGAATGAGCAGTTCTTC.